The next 9 T cell receptor beta chains were all read from a single sample in a study of blood T cell repertoires in COVID-19. Produced via immunoSEQ multiplex PCR; TCRdb's table is partial and in-frame only. The sample includes 61,000 or so clones, approximately 83% of them seen just once. Sequenced: peripheral blood. These receptors originate from a woman older than 75 with acute or convalescent COVID-19.

This chain joins TRBV23-1 and TRBJ2-7; perhaps TRBD1 as D (5 bases). TRBV23-1 is filed as an ORF, its function uncertain. With 8 bases removed from V and 3 bases from J, the gap between germline ends came to 14 bases. This CDR3 comprises 13 residues. CDR3 loop: CASEEQGLYEQYF. DNA of the CDR3: TGCGCCAGCGAAGAGCAGGGTCTCTACGAGCAGTACTTC.

The chain employs TRBV29-1 and TRBJ1-3, with 8 bases lining up with TRBD1. The germline V gene has CDR1 SQVTM and CDR2 ANQGSEA. The CDR3 length is 13 residues. With V trimmed by 7 bases and J by 2 bases, 4 bases remained unmatched. CDR3 in amino acids: CSAGRGPGNTIYF. The CDR3 DNA reads as TGCAGCGCGGGCAGGGGGCCTGGAAACACCATATATTTT.

The chain employs TRBV11-2 and TRBJ1-6; D is ambiguous. Germline CDR1 SGHAT, CDR2 FQNNGV. V gave up 1 base and J gave up 7 bases, with 8 bases separating them. CDR3 length equals 14 residues. The CDR3 sequence: CASSLGAGNSPLHF. CDR3 bases: TGTGCCAGCAGCTTAGGGGCGGGAAATTCACCCCTCCACTTT.

The chain joins TRBV12-3 or TRBV12-4 to TRBJ2-5; 8 bases map to TRBD1. CDR3 size: 13 residues. The V and J ends lost 6 bases and 4 bases, in that order; junction bases with no gene match: 4. This CDR3 reads CASSPGGLETQYF. The CDR3 DNA is TGTGCCAGCAGCCCAGGGGGCTTAGAGACCCAGTACTTC.

The chain uses TRBV12-3 or TRBV12-4 and TRBJ2-2, with D tentatively TRBD1 (6 bases). V gave up 1 base and J gave up 11 bases, with 11 bases separating them. The CDR3 covers 13 residues. The CDR3 DNA reads TGTGCCAGCAGTTTAGTGGGCAGGGGCGAGCTGTTTTTT. Protein sequence: CASSLVGRGELFF.

The V gene is TRBV5-1, the J gene TRBJ2-7; 8 bases line up with TRBD2. Trimming removed 4 bases from V and 4 bases from J; junction bases left unmatched: 10. The V gene's germline CDR1 is SGHRS and CDR2 YFSETQ. The CDR3 spans 15 residues. This chain's CDR3 is CASSPGITSGYEQYF. CDR3 coding DNA: TGCGCCAGCAGCCCGGGGATCACTAGCGGTTACGAGCAGTACTTC.

This clone came up a few times. The chain is built from TRBV7-3 and TRBJ1-1, with 7 bases fitting TRBD1. After removal of 5 bases from V and 3 bases from J, the junction contained 9 bases not matched to a gene. Germline V gene lookup returns CDR1 SGHTA and CDR2 FQGTGA. CDR3 length equals 15 residues. The DNA of the CDR3 is TGTGCCAGCAGCATCGACAGGGCGGGGTACACTGAAGCTTTCTTT. This encodes CASSIDRAGYTEAFF.

About this clone itself: Germline is not matched at one junction end, which may reflect a read error. V and J are TRBV19 and TRBJ2-5, with D hard to call. The CDR3 covers 13 residues. Germline V gene lookup returns CDR1 LNHDA and CDR2 SQIVND (reference sequence). CDR3 sequence (DNA): TGTGCCAGTAGTCTAGACTTTAGAGAGACCCAGTACTTC. This sequence encodes CASSLDFRETQYF.

The rearrangement links TRBV12-3 or TRBV12-4 to TRBJ1-1; D is perhaps TRBD1 (5 bases). Trimming cost V 5 bases and J 1 base, with 8 bases left between them. The CDR3 has 13 residues. CDR3 nucleotides: TGTGCCAGCAGTGACCAGGGGAACACTGAAGCTTTCTTT. It specifies CASSDQGNTEAFF.